The present T cell receptor (beta chain) was sequenced within a study of blood T cells in healthy people across ages. Overall study: Capture by template switching was about one barcoded beta molecule per two T cells.

In its sample, this clonotype was seen many times. Next came a second PCR, run for roughly 7 to 12 cycles, which used a sample-barcoded 5' primer along with a J-beta primer mix. Tagging of each cDNA molecule was performed by a template-switch adaptor with 12 random nucleotides. TCRdb analysed the 5' RACE reads with MiXCR anew, one entry per CDR3 protein. Of roughly 1,500,000 distinct CDR3 sequences in the sample, almost 35% were seen once. The V and J ends lost 7 bases and 6 bases, in that order; junction bases with no gene match: 12. This CDR3 comprises 16 residues. The TCR originated in a woman aged 25 to 39 in good health. Sequenced sample: blood. The chain joins TRBV12-3 or TRBV12-4 to TRBJ2-1; TRBD1 agrees at 10 bases. CDR3 amino acids: CASILDRGHPPNEQFF. CDR3 sequence (DNA): TGTGCCAGCATACTCGACAGGGGGCACCCCCCCAATGAGCAGTTCTTC.